Each of the 23 T cell receptor beta chains below was sequenced from the same sample in a study of blood T cell repertoires in COVID-19. The method was immunoSEQ multiplex PCR; TCRdb's version includes in-frame clones alone and lacks a portion of them. The repertoire holds more than 100,000 clones, with roughly 84% as singletons. Sequenced sample: PBMCs or T cells enriched from blood (not recorded which). The receptors originated from a woman aged 30 to 39 who had recovered from COVID-19.

V gene TRBV5-8 combines with J gene TRBJ2-5; 7 bases align to TRBD1. V lost 3 bases to trimming and J lost 4 bases; unmatched junction nucleotides: 6. The CDR3 runs 14 residues. The germline gives CDR1 SGHTS, CDR2 YDEGEE. The CDR3 loop is CASSSDREGETQYF. The DNA for the CDR3 is TGTGCCAGCAGCTCAGACAGGGAAGGAGAGACCCAGTACTTC.

The rearrangement uses TRBV18 and TRBJ2-5; the match to TRBD2 covers 12 bases. The CDR3 totals 17 residues. The junction had 7 bases not matched to a gene; V was cut back by 3 bases and J by 2 bases. Germline values: CDR1 KGHSH, CDR2 LQKENI. CDR3 sequence reads: CASSPLGTSGRQETQYF. CDR3 bases: TGTGCCAGCTCACCGCTCGGGACTAGCGGGCGGCAAGAGACCCAGTACTTC.

The chain joins TRBV27 to TRBJ1-5; 9 bases align to TRBD1. Germline CDR1 is MNHEY and CDR2 is SMNVEV (reference sequence). J gave up 5 bases and V 6 bases, and 5 bases lay outside the gene matches. The CDR3 is 14 amino acids. For the CDR3, the DNA is TGTGCCAGCAGACCCACAGGGGGCTATCAGCCCCAGCATTTT. Its protein product is CASRPTGGYQPQHF.

CDR3 coding DNA: TGTGCCAGCAGTTCGTGGGACAGGGAAACCGGGGAGCTGTTTTTT. Protein product: CASSSWDRETGELFF. The chain has TRBV27 and TRBJ2-2; 9 bases map to TRBD1. With 4 bases clipped from V and 5 bases from J, the junction kept 5 bases outside the gene matches. The CDR3 is 15 amino acids. Germline V lookup: CDR1 MNHEY, CDR2 SMNVEV (reference sequence).

V gene TRBV7-8 combines with J gene TRBJ2-7; 13 nucleotides line up with TRBD2. CDR1 and CDR2 (germline): SGHVS, FQNEAQ. V lost 4 bases and J lost 2; bases outside the gene matches: 5. This CDR3 is built from 16 residues. The CDR3 DNA reads as TGTGCCAGCAGCTCGGGACTAGCGGGGATAACCTACGAGCAGTACTTC. Translating it yields CASSSGLAGITYEQYF.

This chain uses TRBV7-8 with TRBJ1-4, with D uncertain. The V gene lost 2 bases and the J gene lost 7 bases, with 5 bases spanning the gap. The CDR3 is made up of 12 amino acids. Germline V CDR1 and CDR2: SGHVS, FQNEAQ. This CDR3 reads CASSLQFEKLFF. DNA for the CDR3: TGTGCCAGCAGCTTACAGTTTGAAAAACTGTTTTTT.

Here the CDR3 DNA reads TGTGCCAGCAGCTTAGAGTTGGTCCCTCCGGACAATGAGCAGTTCTTC. This gives the protein CASSLELVPPDNEQFF. The chain has TRBV7-2 and TRBJ2-1, with unresolved D. Germline CDR1 reads SGHTA; CDR2 reads FQGNSA. CDR3 size: 16 residues. V gave up 1 base and J gave up 5 bases, with 15 bases separating them.

V gene TRBV30 combines with J gene TRBJ1-6, with no clear D. V shed 0 bases and J shed 10 bases, with 16 bases lying between them. There are 15 residues in the CDR3. The germline V gene has CDR1 GTSNPN and CDR2 SVGIG (reference sequence). The CDR3 DNA reads as TGTGCCTGGAGTGTGCTCAGAGGGCGAGGCTCACCCCTCCACTTT. Amino acids: CAWSVLRGRGSPLHF.

V usage is TRBV6-5 and J usage is TRBJ1-1, with D possibly being TRBD1 (5 bases). The germline CDR1 and CDR2 sequences are MNHEY and SVGAGI. The CDR3 is 14 amino acids. V lost 6 bases and J lost 5, with 16 bases in between. DNA of the CDR3: TGTGCCAGCAGCAAACTAACAGGCGATACTGAAGCTTTCTTT. Amino acid sequence: CASSKLTGDTEAFF.

This chain joins TRBV5-8 and TRBJ1-1; 8 bases align to TRBD1. The germline V gene has CDR1 SGHTS and CDR2 YDEGEE. V shed 4 bases and J 7 bases; nucleotides not matched to a gene: 6. The CDR3 extends over 13 amino acids. The CDR3 spells CASSPDRGGEAFF. The CDR3 nucleotides read TGTGCCAGCAGCCCTGACAGGGGAGGTGAAGCTTTCTTT. Looking up the rest from reference TRBV5-8 and TRBJ1-1 gives the full variable domain: EAGVTQSPTHLIKTRGQQATLRCSPISGHTSVYWYQQALGLGLQFLLWYDEGEERNRGNFPPRFSGRQFPNYSSELNVNALELEDSALYLCASSPDRGGEAFFGQGTRLTVV.

The rearrangement joins TRBV6-2 or TRBV6-3 to TRBJ2-2; TRBD1 is a possible D gene (5 bases). This CDR3 has 13 residues. The germline V and J ends were trimmed by 6 bases and 6 bases, with 11 bases remaining between them. Per the germline V gene, CDR1 is MNHEY and CDR2 is SVGEGT. The CDR3: CASSPRVAGELFF. CDR3 sequence (DNA): TGTGCCAGCAGCCCCAGGGTGGCCGGGGAGCTGTTTTTT.

This chain links TRBV28 with TRBJ1-2, with D possibly TRBD1 on 5 matching bases. The germline gives CDR1 MDHEN, CDR2 SYDVKM. The CDR3 is made up of 14 amino acids. V was trimmed by 2 bases and J by 8 bases, leaving 15 bases between them. This CDR3 is CASSLVTAVGGYTF. The CDR3 nucleotides read TGTGCCAGCAGTTTAGTGACAGCCGTCGGGGGCTACACCTTC.

The gene calls are TRBV30 and TRBJ1-6; D call uncertain. From germline, CDR1 is GTSNPN and CDR2 SVGIG (reference sequence). The V gene lost 6 bases and the J gene lost 0 bases, with 12 bases spanning the gap. This CDR3 contains 15 residues. The CDR3 nucleotides read TGTGCCTGCCAGCCGGGGAGCTCCTATAATTCACCCCTCCACTTT. This codes for CACQPGSSYNSPLHF.

V and J are TRBV6-6 and TRBJ2-3; no firm D call. Between the trimmed V and J ends, which lost 3 bases and 0 bases, there was a span of 13 bases. This CDR3 is 16 amino acids long. Germline CDR1 is MNHNY and CDR2 is SVGAGI (reference sequence). CDR3 DNA sequence: TGTGCCAGCAGTTATGGCGGATCTACTAGCACAGATACGCAGTATTTT. Translation gives CASSYGGSTSTDTQYF.

The chain is built from TRBV2 and TRBJ2-5; TRBD2 aligns across 7 bases. The CDR3 has 14 amino acids. The germline gives CDR1 SNHLY, CDR2 FYNNEI. The J segment lost 4 bases and the V segment lost 4 bases, leaving 6 bases of the junction unmatched. The CDR3: CASSGWGGLETQYF. The CDR3 DNA sequence: TGTGCCAGCAGTGGTTGGGGAGGGCTAGAGACCCAGTACTTC.

The chain recombines TRBV10-3 with TRBJ1-4, with 7 bases fitting TRBD1. V gave up 0 bases and J gave up 8 bases; unmatched junction bases: 0. This CDR3 is built from 13 residues. The germline V gene has CDR1 ENHRY and CDR2 SYGVKD. CDR3 region: CAISESTGEKLFF. DNA for the CDR3: TGTGCCATCAGTGAGTCGACAGGGGAAAAACTGTTTTTT.

This chain uses TRBV7-8 with TRBJ2-3; 13 positions match TRBD2. CDR3 size: 16 residues. The ends lost 5 bases at V and 7 bases at J; junction bases unmatched: 9. Germline V CDR1 and CDR2: SGHVS, FQNEAQ. The DNA for the CDR3 is TGTGCCAGCAGCATCGACCGACTAGCGGGAGGTAATACGCAGTATTTT. As protein: CASSIDRLAGGNTQYF.

This sequence joins TRBV19 and TRBJ1-5, with TRBD1 matching 10 bases. This CDR3 spans 16 amino acids. With 5 bases clipped from V and 1 base from J, the junction kept 5 bases outside the gene matches. The germline gives CDR1 LNHDA, CDR2 SQIVND (reference sequence). This chain's CDR3 is CASSAQDRGSNQPQHF. The CDR3 DNA follows: TGTGCCAGTAGTGCCCAGGACAGGGGGAGCAATCAGCCCCAGCATTTT.

This clone was seen just once. The chain couples TRBV11-1 to TRBJ1-6, with D unresolved. V was clipped by 5 bases and J by 6 bases, with 8 bases between them. CDR1 is SGHAT and CDR2 is FQDESV in the germline V gene (reference sequence). The CDR3 contains 13 residues. This CDR3 reads CASSLRLNSPLHF. The CDR3 DNA reads TGTGCCAGCAGCCTCAGACTTAATTCACCCCTCCACTTT.

The genes are TRBV7-8 and TRBJ2-7, with D possibly TRBD2 on 6 matching bases. In germline, CDR1 is SGHVS, CDR2 FQNEAQ. The V end lost 4 bases, the J end lost 0 bases, and 10 bases lay between the germline ends. The length of the CDR3 is 14 residues. CDR3 sequence reads: CASSYWDSSYEQYF. In DNA, the CDR3 is TGTGCCAGCAGCTACTGGGACTCCTCCTACGAGCAGTACTTC.

This clone is a singleton in its sample. This chain connects TRBV2 to TRBJ1-4; D is unclear. Between the trimmed V and J ends, which lost 6 bases and 4 bases, there was a span of 12 bases. CDR3 length: 14 amino acids. CDR1 SNHLY and CDR2 FYNNEI come from the germline V gene. The CDR3 spells CASSPRGVNEKLFF. DNA for the CDR3: TGTGCCAGCAGCCCCCGCGGGGTTAATGAAAAACTGTTTTTT.

The chain carries TRBV27 and TRBJ2-3; tentative D call: TRBD1 (6 bases). Germline CDR1 is MNHEY and CDR2 is SMNVEV (reference sequence). The CDR3 runs to 16 residues. V gave up 1 base and J gave up 3 bases, with 14 bases separating them. The CDR3 sequence: CASSLLGGEATDTQYF. The CDR3 nucleotides are TGTGCCAGCAGTTTATTAGGGGGAGAAGCGACAGATACGCAGTATTTT.

The chain is built from TRBV7-2 and TRBJ1-3; D call uncertain. V lost 1 base to trimming and J lost 0 bases, with 4 bases between them. The CDR3 runs 14 residues. Germline loops: CDR1 SGHTA, CDR2 FQGNSA. CDR3 region: CASSLDSSGNTIYF. CDR3 DNA: TGTGCCAGCAGCTTAGACAGCTCTGGAAACACCATATATTTT.